The sequence of this T cell receptor (beta chain) was determined in a study of OX40 agonist ivuxolimab in advanced cancers. Overall study context: Head and neck, renal cell, melanoma or hepatocellular carcinoma were the cancers that dose-escalation patients had. Study results and caveats: Clonal expansion among partial responders at 0.1-3.0 mg/kg ranked near the lowest. CD4+ and CD8+ blood T cells expanded clonally by week 6 at 0.1 to 3.0 mg/kg. The mean number of expanded clones was higher in CD8+ T cells than in CD4+.

The data were produced by immunoSEQ multiplex PCR, yet TCRdb's version contains in-frame clones alone and is incomplete. The sample shows roughly 99,000 clones, less than 95% of them seen only once. On this clone: Its antigen is undetermined.

The receptor comes from an adult with an advanced solid tumor such as melanoma, head and neck, liver or kidney cancer. The sequenced sample was CD4+ or CD8+ T cells sorted from blood, obtained in a trial of the OX40 agonist ivuxolimab.

The CDR3 coding sequence is TGTGCCAGTAGTCCGGACAGATGGACCCAGTACTTC. This translates into CASSPDRWTQYF. The J gene is TRBJ2-5, the V gene TRBV19; possible D gene TRBD1, 6 bases. The CDR3 has 12 amino acids. V was shortened by 5 bases and J by 7 bases, with 11 bases between the two germline ends. Germline V CDR1 and CDR2: LNHDA, SQIVND (reference sequence).